Below, 8 T cell receptor beta chains from the same sample are listed, as sequenced in a study of shared clonotypes between healthy human individuals. Sequenced by immunoSEQ multiplex PCR; TCRdb stores in-frame clones only, minus some. The sample holds some 2,000,000 clones, around 95% seen once. Sequenced material: naive CD4+ T cells sorted from blood. Indicated subset: CD45RA+ positively selected. The receptors come from a man younger than 35 in good health.

CDR3 region: CAWSVGLGRETEQFF. The CDR3 coding sequence is TGTGCCTGGAGTGTCGGACTAGGAAGGGAGACTGAGCAGTTCTTC. The chain joins TRBV30 to TRBJ2-1; 7 bases align to TRBD2. This CDR3 has 15 residues. The junction had 11 bases not matched to a gene; V was cut back by 0 bases and J by 9 bases. The germline CDR1 and CDR2 sequences are GTSNPN and SVGIG (reference sequence). Supplemented by reference TRBV30 and TRBJ2-1, the full variable domain reads SQTIHQWPATLVQPVGSPLSLECTVEGTSNPNLYWYRQAAGRGLQLLFYSVGIGQISSEVPQNLSASRPQDRQFILSSKKLLLSDSGFYLCAWSVGLGRETEQFFGPGTRLTVL.

The chain uses TRBV7-2 and TRBJ2-3; D perhaps matches TRBD1 (5 bases). Germline V lookup: CDR1 SGHTA, CDR2 FQGNSA. V was cut by 5 bases and J by 1 base, with 10 bases left in between. The CDR3 is 14 amino acids. The chain's CDR3 is CASSRLGGTDTQYF. CDR3 nucleotide sequence: TGTGCCAGCAGCCGCCTAGGGGGCACAGATACGCAGTATTTT.

The genes are TRBV11-2 and TRBJ2-1; 11 positions agree with TRBD2. J was trimmed by 11 bases and V by 3 bases; bases with no gene match: 12. The CDR3 loop spans 16 amino acids. Per the germline V gene, CDR1 is SGHAT and CDR2 is FQNNGV. CDR3 DNA sequence: TGTGCCAGCAGCTTTAGCTTAACTAGCGGGGGAGGGAAGCAGTTCTTC. Encoded protein: CASSFSLTSGGGKQFF. Based on the CDR3 plus reference TRBV11-2 and TRBJ2-1, the full variable domain is EAGVAQSPRYKIIEKRQSVAFWCNPISGHATLYWYQQILGQGPKLLIQFQNNGVVDDSQLPKDRFSAERLKGVDSTLKIQPAKLEDSAVYLCASSFSLTSGGGKQFFGPGTRLTVL.

The CDR3 DNA is TGTGCCAGCAGTCGGGACTGGGGGGAGACCCAGTACTTC. Translated: CASSRDWGETQYF. The gene calls are TRBV6-6 and TRBJ2-5, with D possibly TRBD2 on 6 matching bases. Germline V CDR1 and CDR2: MNHNY, SVGAGI (reference sequence). Deletions cut 5 bases from V and 5 bases from J, with 12 bases between. The CDR3 has 13 amino acids.

The genes are TRBV6-6 and TRBJ2-2; D might be TRBD2 (5 bases). This CDR3 is 15 amino acids long. Trimming cost V 6 bases and J 5 bases, with 16 bases left between them. Germline loops: CDR1 MNHNY, CDR2 SVGAGI (reference sequence). CDR3 sequence reads: CASSLRSPGTGELFF. In nucleotides, the CDR3 is TGTGCCAGCAGCCTCCGATCCCCGGGAACCGGGGAGCTGTTTTTT.

This chain joins TRBV6-1 and TRBJ1-2; D is undetermined. The CDR3 runs to 14 residues. V lost 2 bases to trimming and J lost 8 bases, with 15 bases between them. Germline assignment: CDR1 MNHNS and CDR2 SASEGT. The CDR3 sequence: CASSETMFLAGYTF. The CDR3 DNA follows: TGTGCCAGCAGTGAAACGATGTTCCTAGCCGGCTACACCTTC.

With respect to this clone: This specimen includes other DNA sequences encoding the same CDR3. As DNA, the CDR3 is TGCGCCAGCAGTTTCCGGGACAGTAATGAAAAACTGTTTTTT. This sequence encodes CASSFRDSNEKLFF. This rearrangement joins TRBV5-1 to TRBJ1-4; 7 nucleotides line up with TRBD1. The CDR3 loop spans 14 amino acids. CDR1 and CDR2 from the germline V gene are SGHRS and YFSETQ. V was clipped by 5 bases and J by 4 bases; unmatched bases: 5.

With respect to this clone: Other DNA sequences within the sample encode an identical CDR3. The chain combines TRBV5-1 with TRBJ2-3; tentative D call: TRBD1 (5 bases). Trimming left V 0 bases short and J 3 bases short, with 5 bases between. Germline V gives CDR1 SGHRS, CDR2 YFSETQ. The CDR3 length is 13 residues. This CDR3 is CASSLGTTDTQYF. The CDR3 nucleotides read TGCGCCAGCAGCTTGGGGACAACAGATACGCAGTATTTT.